The entry that follows covers one T cell receptor beta chain sequence. Authors' data handling: Amplified reference gene primers provided the basis for estimating nucleated cell counts. The assay was immunoSEQ multiplex PCR, and TCRdb's table has in-frame clones only and misses some. From that table come the V and J calls and clone size; the DNA was used to work out D and trimming. The sample includes tens of thousands of clones, 82% of them seen just once. The sample comes from a study of blood T cell repertoires in COVID-19. Overall study: Spain, Italy and the United States supplied samples that represented acute and convalescent COVID-19. In each case, the material was cDNA or gDNA derived from T cells, B-cell-depleted T cells, or PBMCs.

This CDR3 is built from 13 residues. The germline V gene has CDR1 SGHRS and CDR2 YFSETQ. V was trimmed by 4 bases and J by 8 bases, leaving 15 bases between them. The sequencing sample was made of peripheral blood. This receptor was obtained from a woman aged 60-70 years with acute or convalescent COVID-19. This sequence joins TRBV5-1 and TRBJ1-2; weak D call: TRBD1 (6 bases). CDR3 in DNA: TGCGCCAGCAGCGCGGGGGACAAAACGGGCTACACCTTC. This gives the protein CASSAGDKTGYTF. Complete variable domain (other parts from reference TRBV5-1 and TRBJ1-2): KAGVTQTPRYLIKTRGQQVTLSCSPISGHRSVSWYQQTPGQGLQFLFEYFSETQRNKGNFPGRFSGRQFSNSRSEMNVSTLELGDSALYLCASSAGDKTGYTFGSGTRLTVV.